The clone carrying this T cell receptor (beta chain) was recorded a few times. This sample stems from a study of spatial heterogeneity in lung cancer. Time point reported: sample taken at primary tumor resection. J was trimmed by 6 bases and V by 0 bases; bases with no gene match: 7. The germline V gene encodes CDR1 SGHDT and CDR2 YYEEEE. The CDR3 covers 17 residues. TCRdb recomputed calls from the 5' RACE reads with MiXCR, one row per CDR3 protein. The top ten clones hold over 8.5% of a sample with 45,000 to 55,000 distinct CDR3 sequences, around 5.2% of them seen once. The material was PBMCs, obtained at surgery. The chain links TRBV5-6 to TRBJ2-2, with 11 bases that match TRBD2. The TCR originated in a male donor with early-stage non-small cell lung cancer. CDR3 sequence (DNA): TGTGCCAGCAGCTTGGCGCTAGCGGGAGGCCGCGCCGGGGAGCTGTTTTTT. Its protein is CASSLALAGGRAGELFF.